The next 25 T cell receptor beta chains were all read from a single sample in a study of T cell repertoires in cytomegalovirus infection. A single record per CDR3 protein comes from TCRdb applying MiXCR to the reads. In the table there are 150,000 to 200,000 distinct CDR3 sequences, 28% of which are singletons. Sequencing was done on a sample of PBMCs. The receptors shown here come from a human donor in good health (CMV status not recorded). Some clones in this sample may be carry-over from other donors' samples.

J is TRBJ2-3 and V is TRBV19, with 10 nucleotides matching TRBD2. Germline CDR1 is LNHDA and CDR2 is SQIVND (reference sequence). Trimming took 3 bases from V and 6 from J; bases not matched to a gene: 9. There are 16 residues in the CDR3. CDR3 loop: CASSIPGLAATDTQYF. As DNA, the CDR3 is TGTGCCAGTAGTATCCCCGGACTAGCGGCAACCGATACGCAGTATTTT.

This clonotype was counted a few times. The V call is TRBV20-1, the J call TRBJ2-3; D is unclear. V lost 2 bases and J 5 bases, leaving 8 bases between the germline ends. The CDR3 runs 12 residues. The germline gives CDR1 DFQATT, CDR2 SNEGSKA (reference sequence). Written as DNA, the CDR3 is TGCAGTGCTAGAACGGACGTAGATACGCAGTATTTT. Translation: CSARTDVDTQYF.

The V call is TRBV7-3, the J call TRBJ2-1; D is unclear. V was pared by 3 bases and J by 2 bases, with 8 bases between. CDR3 size: 14 residues. Germline V gene sequence: CDR1 SGHTA, CDR2 FQGTGA. In DNA, the CDR3 is TGTGCCAGCAGCTTCCCAGGCGCCTACAATGAGCAGTTCTTC. Translated: CASSFPGAYNEQFF.

This clonotype has more than one count but fewer than ten. The chain couples TRBV11-2 to TRBJ1-5; possibly TRBD1 for D (5 bases). The CDR3 is 15 amino acids. V lost 5 bases to trimming and J lost 7 bases, with 18 bases between them. Germline V gene sequence: CDR1 SGHAT, CDR2 FQNNGV. CDR3 DNA: TGTGCCAGCAGCCTCGGGGGAACGGCGGGCCAGCCCCAGCATTTT. The encoded protein is CASSLGGTAGQPQHF.

This clonotype turned up a few times. This chain connects TRBV20-1 to TRBJ1-2; D not resolved. Germline V lookup: CDR1 DFQATT, CDR2 SNEGSKA (reference sequence). This CDR3 comprises 14 residues. The germline V and J ends were trimmed by 3 bases and 8 bases, with 19 bases remaining between them. This CDR3 is CSASVGYWDVGYTF. Written as DNA, the CDR3 is TGCAGTGCTAGTGTGGGGTACTGGGATGTCGGCTACACCTTC.

The rearrangement joins TRBV6-1 to TRBJ2-3; possibly TRBD1 or TRBD2 for D (5 bases each). Between the trimmed V and J ends, which lost 5 bases and 4 bases, there was a span of 13 bases. Germline CDR1 and CDR2: MNHNS and SASEGT. The CDR3 spans 14 residues. This CDR3 is CASSRDLRADTQYF. The CDR3 bases are TGTGCCAGCAGTCGGGACCTCCGGGCAGATACGCAGTATTTT.

This chain joins TRBV7-9 and TRBJ1-2; D call uncertain. The CDR3 totals 14 residues. Per the germline V gene, CDR1 is SEHNR and CDR2 is FQNEAQ (reference sequence). Between the trimmed V and J ends, which lost 3 bases and 8 bases, there was a span of 16 bases. Here the CDR3 reads CASSFDLTTGGYTF. CDR3 DNA: TGTGCCAGCAGCTTTGACCTTACGACGGGGGGCTACACCTTC.

A remark on this clonotype: This clone may be a read error of a much larger clone one base away. This chain uses TRBV7-2 with TRBJ1-2, with 7 positions matching TRBD1. From germline, CDR1 is SGHTA and CDR2 FQGNSA. With 4 bases clipped from V and 5 bases from J, the junction kept 4 bases outside the gene matches. The CDR3 length is 13 residues. The CDR3 nucleotides are TGTGCCAGCAGCTACGACAGGGCGTATGGCTACACCTTC. Its protein is CASSYDRAYGYTF.

This clonotype appeared once. The chain carries TRBV20-1 and TRBJ1-5; D ambiguous. The length of the CDR3 is 13 residues. V lost 3 bases and J 2 bases, leaving 8 bases between the germline ends. From germline, CDR1 is DFQATT and CDR2 SNEGSKA (reference sequence). DNA for the CDR3: TGCAGTGCTAGTTTGGCAGGCAATCAGCCCCAGCATTTT. Translating it yields CSASLAGNQPQHF.

The V and J genes are TRBV7-9 and TRBJ2-3; weak D call: TRBD1 (6 bases). CDR1 and CDR2 from the germline V gene are SEHNR and FQNEAQ (reference sequence). Trimming left V 5 bases short and J 2 bases short, with 11 bases between. The CDR3 length is 14 residues. The CDR3 loop reads CASSLDRFTDTQYF. In nucleotides, the CDR3 is TGTGCCAGCAGCCTTGACAGGTTCACAGATACGCAGTATTTT. Combining the CDR3 with reference TRBV7-9 and TRBJ2-3 gives the whole variable domain DTGVSQNPRHKITKRGQNVTFRCDPISEHNRLYWYRQTLGQGPEFLTYFQNEAQLEKSRLLSDRFSAERPKGSFSTLEIQRTEQGDSAMYLCASSLDRFTDTQYFGPGTRLTVL.

For this clonotype: Since no conserved phenylalanine or tryptophan closes the CDR3, a read error is the likely cause. The chain is built from TRBV11-2 and TRBJ1-1; no clear D gene. Germline V gives CDR1 SGHAT, CDR2 FQNNGV. This CDR3 has 13 residues. V was trimmed by 0 bases and J by 4 bases, leaving 6 bases between them. This CDR3 reads CASSLEASTEAFS. CDR3 nucleotides: TGTGCCAGCAGCTTAGAAGCCAGCACTGAAGCTTTCTCT.

Of note for this clonotype: This may be a read error: a much more frequent sequence differs by one nucleotide. This chain links TRBV7-2 with TRBJ1-2; D may be TRBD1 (5 bases). Germline V lookup: CDR1 SGHTA, CDR2 FQGNSA. The CDR3 has 15 amino acids. The V end was cut by 1 base, the J end by 7 bases, with 16 bases between. This chain's CDR3 is CASSLGRGGTSGYTF. The CDR3 DNA is TGTGCCAGCAGCTTAGGTCGTGGAGGGACCTCTGGCTACACCTTC.

The rearrangement uses TRBV6-2 or TRBV6-3 and TRBJ1-1; D might be TRBD1 (6 bases). Trimming removed 7 bases from V and 11 bases from J, with 20 bases in between. The CDR3 loop spans 13 amino acids. The germline gives CDR1 MNHEY, CDR2 SVGEGT. The CDR3 spells CASTGADRRLAFF. CDR3 nucleotides: TGTGCCAGCACAGGGGCGGATCGTCGTCTGGCTTTCTTT.

This clonotype was seen a few times. The rearrangement joins TRBV6-6 to TRBJ1-4; 8 bases are a match to TRBD1. The CDR3 sequence is 15 residues long. CDR1 MNHNY and CDR2 SVGAGI come from the germline V gene (reference sequence). Trimming cost V 1 base and J 6 bases; bases outside gene matches: 4. The CDR3 DNA reads as TGTGCCAGCAGTTACTTGACAGGGGAGTATGAAAAACTGTTTTTT. Protein: CASSYLTGEYEKLFF.

This clonotype was detected only a few times. This CDR3 reads CASSNTGPSEALHF. DNA of the CDR3: TGTGCCAGCAGTAACACAGGGCCGTCGGAAGCCCTCCACTTT. This sequence joins TRBV7-9 and TRBJ1-6, with D possibly TRBD1 on 6 matching bases. V shed 6 bases and J shed 14 bases, with 20 bases lying between them. Per germline, CDR1 SEHNR and CDR2 FQNEAQ (reference sequence). The CDR3 totals 14 residues.

This sequence joins TRBV7-6 and TRBJ1-1; D call uncertain. This CDR3 spans 13 amino acids. Trimming cost V 3 bases and J 4 bases, with 9 bases left between them. Looked up from germline, CDR1 is SGHVS and CDR2 is FNYEAQ. CDR3 DNA: TGTGCCAGCAGCTTGGAAGTAACCACTGAAGCTTTCTTT. The encoded protein is CASSLEVTTEAFF.

V and J are TRBV12-3 or TRBV12-4 and TRBJ1-5, with a weak D call TRBD1 (5 bases). The CDR3 has 15 residues. Deletions cut 6 bases from V and 3 bases from J, with 15 bases between. CDR3 region: CASSLGAGNNQPQHF. CDR3 nucleotides: TGTGCCAGCAGCCTTGGGGCGGGGAACAATCAGCCCCAGCATTTT.

The chain employs TRBV11-2 and TRBJ2-1; TRBD2 aligns across 14 bases. The CDR3 is 15 residues long. Germline assignment: CDR1 SGHAT and CDR2 FQNNGV. V was pared by 5 bases and J by 8 bases, with 5 bases of the junction left unmatched. CDR3 residues: CASSRTTSGGDEQFF. In DNA form, the CDR3 reads TGTGCCAGCAGCCGGACGACTAGCGGGGGGGATGAGCAGTTCTTC. The entire variable domain, with the rest obtained from reference TRBV11-2 and TRBJ2-1, is as follows: EAGVAQSPRYKIIEKRQSVAFWCNPISGHATLYWYQQILGQGPKLLIQFQNNGVVDDSQLPKDRFSAERLKGVDSTLKIQPAKLEDSAVYLCASSRTTSGGDEQFFGPGTRLTVL.

This sequence joins TRBV5-6 and TRBJ2-6; tentatively, D is TRBD1 or TRBD2 (6 bases each). The germline CDR1 and CDR2 sequences are SGHDT and YYEEEE. V lost 4 bases and J 4 bases, leaving 15 bases between the germline ends. This CDR3 is built from 16 residues. In DNA form, the CDR3 reads TGTGCCAGCAGCGGGGTAGGGGGGCTGGGGGCCAACGTCCTGACTTTC. Residues: CASSGVGGLGANVLTF.

The J gene is TRBJ1-1, the V gene TRBV5-1, with TRBD1 matching 7 bases. Trimming at V came to 3 bases and at J to 1 base, leaving 6 bases not matched to a gene. The germline CDR1 and CDR2 sequences are SGHRS and YFSETQ. This CDR3 region has 15 residues. CDR3 residues: CASSSGGQRNTEAFF. The CDR3 nucleotides are TGCGCCAGCAGCTCGGGGGGACAGAGGAACACTGAAGCTTTCTTT.

This chain links TRBV14 with TRBJ2-2, with D maybe TRBD1 (6 bases). Between the trimmed V and J ends, which lost 0 bases and 3 bases, there was a span of 11 bases. The germline gives CDR1 SGHDN, CDR2 FVKESK. The CDR3 is 16 residues long. The DNA for the CDR3 is TGTGCCAGCAGCCAAGAAACAGGGATGGACACCGGGGAGCTGTTTTTT. Translating gives CASSQETGMDTGELFF.

This clonotype was seen repeatedly, ten times or more. The chain carries TRBV7-8 and TRBJ2-2, with 9 bases lining up with TRBD1. Germline assignment: CDR1 SGHVS and CDR2 FQNEAQ. Unmatched junction bases numbered 10, after V lost 1 base and J lost 7 bases. This CDR3 is 17 amino acids long. DNA of the CDR3: TGTGCCAGCAGCTTAGTCTTCGGGACAGGGAAGGTCGGGGAGCTGTTTTTT. It encodes CASSLVFGTGKVGELFF.

Of note for this clonotype: This sequence may be a read error, since a much larger clone differs from it by one base. This rearrangement joins TRBV7-2 to TRBJ2-5; D not resolved. Germline V gene data show CDR1 as SGHTA and CDR2 as FQGNSA. V was pared by 8 bases and J by 2 bases, with 12 bases between. The CDR3 consists of 13 residues. The CDR3 nucleotides read TGTGCCAGCGCTTTTCATCGTCAAGAGACCCAGTACTTC. Amino acid sequence: CASAFHRQETQYF.

The V and J genes are TRBV5-1 and TRBJ1-4; TRBD1 matches 9 bases. Losses at the gene ends were 2 bases for V and 8 bases for J; bases not matched to a gene: 4. CDR1 is SGHRS and CDR2 is YFSETQ in the germline V gene. The CDR3 is 14 residues long. CDR3 sequence (DNA): TGCGCCAGCAGCTTACAGGGGGCAAAGGAAAAACTGTTTTTT. It translates to CASSLQGAKEKLFF.

V usage is TRBV6-6 and J usage is TRBJ2-3; D perhaps matches TRBD2 (6 bases). Germline CDR1 and CDR2: MNHNY and SVGAGI (reference sequence). V lost 5 bases and J lost 2, with 11 bases in between. The CDR3 contains 14 residues. In DNA, the CDR3 is TGTGCCAGCAGTACGGGGGTCCTCACAGATACGCAGTATTTT. It codes for CASSTGVLTDTQYF.